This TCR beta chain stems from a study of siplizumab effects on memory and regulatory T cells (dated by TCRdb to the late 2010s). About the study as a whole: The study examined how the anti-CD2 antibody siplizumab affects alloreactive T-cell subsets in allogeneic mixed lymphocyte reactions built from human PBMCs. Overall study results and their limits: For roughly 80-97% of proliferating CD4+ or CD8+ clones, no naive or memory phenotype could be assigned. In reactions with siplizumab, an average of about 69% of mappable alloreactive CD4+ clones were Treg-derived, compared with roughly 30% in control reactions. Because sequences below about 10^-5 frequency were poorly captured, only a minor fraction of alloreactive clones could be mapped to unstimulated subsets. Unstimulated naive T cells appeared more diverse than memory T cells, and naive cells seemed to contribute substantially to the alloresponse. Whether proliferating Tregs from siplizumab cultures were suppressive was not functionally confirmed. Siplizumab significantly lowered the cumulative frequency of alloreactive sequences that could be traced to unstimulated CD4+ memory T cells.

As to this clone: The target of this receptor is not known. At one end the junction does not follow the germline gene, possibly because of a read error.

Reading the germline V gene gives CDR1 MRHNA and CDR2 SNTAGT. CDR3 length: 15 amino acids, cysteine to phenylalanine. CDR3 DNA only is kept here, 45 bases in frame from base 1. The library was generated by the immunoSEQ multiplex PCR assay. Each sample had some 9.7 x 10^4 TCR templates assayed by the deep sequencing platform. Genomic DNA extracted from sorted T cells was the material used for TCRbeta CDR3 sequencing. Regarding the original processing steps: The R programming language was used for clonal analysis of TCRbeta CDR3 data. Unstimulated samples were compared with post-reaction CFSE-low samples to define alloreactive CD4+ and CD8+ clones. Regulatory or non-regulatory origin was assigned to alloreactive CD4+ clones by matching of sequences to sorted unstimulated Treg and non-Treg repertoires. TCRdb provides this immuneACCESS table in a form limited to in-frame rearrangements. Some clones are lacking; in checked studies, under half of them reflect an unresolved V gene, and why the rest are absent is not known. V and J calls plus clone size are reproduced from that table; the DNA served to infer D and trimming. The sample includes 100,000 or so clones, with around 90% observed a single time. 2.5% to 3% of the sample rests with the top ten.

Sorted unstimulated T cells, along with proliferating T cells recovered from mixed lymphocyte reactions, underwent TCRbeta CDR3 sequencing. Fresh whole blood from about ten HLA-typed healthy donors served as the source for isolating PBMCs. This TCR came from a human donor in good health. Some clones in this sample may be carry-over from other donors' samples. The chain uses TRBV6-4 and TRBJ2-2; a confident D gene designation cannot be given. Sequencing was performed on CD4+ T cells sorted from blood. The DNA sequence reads TGTGCCAGCAGCGACTTACGGGCCGGTGTCGGGGAGCTGTTTTTT. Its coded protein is CASSDLRAGVGELFF.